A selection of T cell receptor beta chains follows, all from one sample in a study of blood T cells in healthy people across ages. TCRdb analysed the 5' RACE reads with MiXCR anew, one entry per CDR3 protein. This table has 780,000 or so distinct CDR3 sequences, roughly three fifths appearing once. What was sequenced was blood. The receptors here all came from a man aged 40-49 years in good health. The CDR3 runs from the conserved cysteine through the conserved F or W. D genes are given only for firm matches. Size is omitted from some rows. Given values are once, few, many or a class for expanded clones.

CDR3 protein: CATSDLRSGVWTSGYNEQFF
CDR3 DNA: TGTGCCACCAGTGATTTGCGAAGCGGAGTATGGACTAGCGGATACAATGAGCAGTTCTTC
J gene: TRBJ2-1
D gene: TRBD2
clone size: -
V gene: TRBV24-1

CDR3 protein: CASKVGGPYNEQYF
CDR3 DNA: TGTGCCAGCAAAGTGGGTGGCCCCTACAATGAGCAGTACTTC
J gene: TRBJ2-7
D gene: -
clone size: -
V gene: TRBV12-3/TRBV12-4

CDR3 protein: CASSVYPGGADNEQFF
CDR3 DNA: TGTGCCAGCAGCGTGTACCCAGGGGGCGCCGACAATGAGCAGTTCTTC
J gene: TRBJ2-1
D gene: TRBD1
clone size: -
V gene: TRBV9

CDR3 protein: CASSRTVSYEQYF
CDR3 DNA: TGTGCCAGCAGCCGAACAGTTTCCTACGAGCAGTACTTC
J gene: TRBJ2-7
D gene: -
clone size: -
V gene: TRBV27

CDR3 protein: CASSQRGDRPRAFF
CDR3 DNA: TGTGCCAGCAGCCAAAGGGGGGACCGCCCTCGAGCTTTCTTT
J gene: TRBJ1-1
D gene: -
clone size: once
V gene: TRBV4-2

CDR3 protein: CASSSPRTGNTEAFF
CDR3 DNA: TGTGCCAGCAGTTCCCCGAGGACAGGGAACACTGAAGCTTTCTTT
J gene: TRBJ1-1
D gene: TRBD1
clone size: -
V gene: TRBV28

CDR3 protein: CASSSPTGYNSPLHF
CDR3 DNA: TGTGCCAGCAGCTCCCCGACAGGCTATAATTCACCCCTCCACTTT
J gene: TRBJ1-6
D gene: -
clone size: once
V gene: TRBV9

CDR3 protein: CSARDIRGTDTQYF
CDR3 DNA: TGCAGTGCTAGAGATATCCGGGGCACAGATACGCAGTATTTT
J gene: TRBJ2-3
D gene: -
clone size: few
V gene: TRBV20-1

CDR3 protein: CASSKTGIYGYTF
CDR3 DNA: TGTGCCAGCAGCAAGACAGGGATCTATGGCTACACCTTC
J gene: TRBJ1-2
D gene: TRBD1
clone size: few
V gene: TRBV6-5

CDR3 protein: CASSYSLQGWEQYF
CDR3 DNA: TGTGCCAGCAGTTACTCGTTACAGGGGTGGGAGCAGTACTTC
J gene: TRBJ2-4
D gene: TRBD1
clone size: few
V gene: TRBV6-5

CDR3 protein: CASSYLQGAGGYTF
CDR3 DNA: TGTGCCAGCAGTTACTTACAGGGGGCCGGTGGCTACACCTTC
J gene: TRBJ1-2
D gene: TRBD1
clone size: -
V gene: TRBV6-5

CDR3 protein: CSAQRNEKLFF
CDR3 DNA: TGCAGTGCTCAGCGTAATGAAAAACTGTTTTTT
J gene: TRBJ1-4
D gene: -
clone size: -
V gene: TRBV20-1

CDR3 protein: CASSPSSTHSGELFF
CDR3 DNA: TGTGCCAGCAGTCCGTCGTCTACCCACAGCGGGGAGCTGTTTTTT
J gene: TRBJ2-2
D gene: -
clone size: -
V gene: TRBV28

CDR3 protein: CASYRVVEETQYF
CDR3 DNA: TGTGCCAGTTACAGGGTGGTCGAAGAGACCCAGTACTTC
J gene: TRBJ2-5
D gene: -
clone size: -
V gene: TRBV21-1

CDR3 protein: CASSSETSPDREQYF
CDR3 DNA: TGTGCCAGCAGCTCGGAGACTAGCCCGGATCGCGAGCAGTACTTC
J gene: TRBJ2-7
D gene: TRBD2
clone size: -
V gene: TRBV7-9

CDR3 protein: CASSPYNYGYTF
CDR3 DNA: TGTGCCAGCAGTCCTTATAACTATGGCTACACCTTC
J gene: TRBJ1-2
D gene: -
clone size: -
V gene: TRBV28

CDR3 protein: CASRSQGDGYTF
CDR3 DNA: TGTGCCAGCAGGTCACAGGGCGATGGCTACACCTTC
J gene: TRBJ1-2
D gene: -
clone size: few
V gene: TRBV2

CDR3 protein: CATSDSIPGQGTHTHYGYTF
CDR3 DNA: TGTGCCACCAGTGATTCCATTCCGGGACAGGGTACCCATACACACTATGGCTACACCTTC
J gene: TRBJ1-2
D gene: TRBD1
clone size: once
V gene: TRBV24-1

CDR3 protein: CASSSQTGEHGANVLTF
CDR3 DNA: TGTGCCAGCAGTTCCCAGACAGGGGAGCATGGGGCCAACGTCCTGACTTTC
J gene: TRBJ2-6
D gene: TRBD1
clone size: -
V gene: TRBV12-3/TRBV12-4

CDR3 protein: CASREGADTQYF
CDR3 DNA: TGTGCCAGCAGAGAGGGGGCAGATACGCAGTATTTT
J gene: TRBJ2-3
D gene: -
clone size: few
V gene: TRBV12-3/TRBV12-4

CDR3 protein: CASSLDQRQSYEQYF
CDR3 DNA: TGTGCCAGCAGCTTAGATCAAAGGCAGTCCTACGAGCAGTACTTC
J gene: TRBJ2-7
D gene: -
clone size: -
V gene: TRBV11-2

CDR3 protein: CASSSGVSYNEQFF
CDR3 DNA: TGTGCCAGCAGCTCCGGAGTATCCTACAATGAGCAGTTCTTC
J gene: TRBJ2-1
D gene: -
clone size: -
V gene: TRBV7-2

CDR3 protein: CASSDSAGANVLTF
CDR3 DNA: TGTGCCAGCAGTGATTCTGCTGGGGCCAACGTCCTGACTTTC
J gene: TRBJ2-6
D gene: -
clone size: few
V gene: TRBV25-1

CDR3 protein: CASSFVGDTEAFF
CDR3 DNA: TGTGCCAGCAGCTTCGTCGGGGACACTGAAGCTTTCTTT
J gene: TRBJ1-1
D gene: -
clone size: few
V gene: TRBV7-9

CDR3 protein: CASSHRRSYEQYF
CDR3 DNA: TGTGCCAGCAGCCACAGACGATCTTACGAGCAGTACTTC
J gene: TRBJ2-7
D gene: -
clone size: few
V gene: TRBV14

CDR3 protein: CASSPLGGGNYGYTF
CDR3 DNA: TGTGCCAGCAGTCCCCTCGGGGGGGGAAACTATGGCTACACCTTC
J gene: TRBJ1-2
D gene: -
clone size: few
V gene: TRBV27

CDR3 protein: CASGSINRGLWEQFF
CDR3 DNA: TGTGCCAGCGGGAGTATAAACAGGGGGCTCTGGGAGCAGTTCTTC
J gene: TRBJ2-1
D gene: TRBD1
clone size: few
V gene: TRBV7-2

CDR3 protein: CASSADVQGGEKLFF
CDR3 DNA: TGTGCCAGCAGCGCGGACGTACAAGGAGGTGAAAAACTGTTTTTT
J gene: TRBJ1-4
D gene: -
clone size: -
V gene: TRBV2

CDR3 protein: CAWTHASEQFF
CDR3 DNA: TGTGCCTGGACTCATGCGAGTGAGCAGTTCTTC
J gene: TRBJ2-1
D gene: -
clone size: few
V gene: TRBV30

CDR3 protein: CASSSALGPQGALYEQYF
CDR3 DNA: TGTGCCAGCAGTTCCGCGTTGGGGCCACAGGGCGCTCTATACGAGCAGTACTTC
J gene: TRBJ2-7
D gene: -
clone size: -
V gene: TRBV28

CDR3 protein: CASSQDRRTWGGYTF
CDR3 DNA: TGTGCCAGCAGCCAAGATCGTAGGACCTGGGGTGGCTACACCTTC
J gene: TRBJ1-2
D gene: -
clone size: few
V gene: TRBV3-1

CDR3 protein: CASSGRGLAVPYEQYF
CDR3 DNA: TGTGCCAGCAGCGGCCGGGGACTAGCCGTTCCCTACGAGCAGTACTTC
J gene: TRBJ2-7
D gene: TRBD2
clone size: -
V gene: TRBV9

CDR3 protein: CSAHTSGGYNEQFF
CDR3 DNA: TGCAGTGCGCATACTAGCGGGGGCTACAATGAGCAGTTCTTC
J gene: TRBJ2-1
D gene: TRBD2
clone size: -
V gene: TRBV20-1

CDR3 protein: CASSYRTSGGSSYNEQYF
CDR3 DNA: TGCGCCAGCAGCTACCGGACTAGCGGGGGGAGCTCCTACAATGAGCAGTACTTC
J gene: TRBJ2-7
D gene: TRBD2
clone size: -
V gene: TRBV5-1

CDR3 protein: CASSQRDRDSPLHF
CDR3 DNA: TGTGCCAGCAGCCAAAGGGACAGGGATTCACCCCTCCACTTT
J gene: TRBJ1-6
D gene: TRBD1
clone size: few
V gene: TRBV3-1

CDR3 protein: CASSELGEYYGYTF
CDR3 DNA: TGTGCCAGCAGTGAATTGGGGGAGTACTATGGCTACACCTTC
J gene: TRBJ1-2
D gene: -
clone size: few
V gene: TRBV25-1

CDR3 protein: CASSLDQGYYNEQFF
CDR3 DNA: TGTGCCAGCAGCTTAGATCAGGGCTACTACAATGAGCAGTTCTTC
J gene: TRBJ2-1
D gene: -
clone size: -
V gene: TRBV7-2

CDR3 protein: CASSDGQGLTDTQYF
CDR3 DNA: TGCGCCAGCAGTGACGGACAGGGTCTCACAGATACGCAGTATTTT
J gene: TRBJ2-3
D gene: TRBD1
clone size: once
V gene: TRBV4-1

CDR3 protein: CASSLGPAEETQYF
CDR3 DNA: TGTGCCAGCAGCTTAGGGCCAGCGGAAGAGACCCAGTACTTC
J gene: TRBJ2-5
D gene: -
clone size: -
V gene: TRBV7-8

CDR3 protein: CASGRDRGGGANVLTF
CDR3 DNA: TGTGCCAGCGGACGGGACAGGGGCGGTGGGGCCAACGTCCTGACTTTC
J gene: TRBJ2-6
D gene: TRBD1
clone size: -
V gene: TRBV12-3/TRBV12-4

CDR3 protein: CASSLGLAMETQYF
CDR3 DNA: TGTGCCAGCAGCTTGGGACTAGCGATGGAGACCCAGTACTTC
J gene: TRBJ2-5
D gene: TRBD2
clone size: many
V gene: TRBV7-9

CDR3 protein: CASSDRGLADEQYF
CDR3 DNA: TGTGCCAGCAGCGATCGGGGACTAGCGGACGAGCAGTACTTC
J gene: TRBJ2-7
D gene: TRBD2
clone size: many
V gene: TRBV9

CDR3 protein: CAGQNRGRWSKQYF
CDR3 DNA: TGTGCGGGTCAGAACAGGGGGCGATGGTCTAAGCAGTACTTC
J gene: TRBJ2-7
D gene: TRBD1
clone size: -
V gene: TRBV9

CDR3 protein: CASSQSVQANSYEQYF
CDR3 DNA: TGTGCCAGCAGCCAAAGCGTTCAGGCCAATTCCTACGAGCAGTACTTC
J gene: TRBJ2-7
D gene: -
clone size: -
V gene: TRBV14

CDR3 protein: CVTDTGASTDTQYF
CDR3 DNA: TGTGTCACGGACACCGGGGCGAGCACAGATACGCAGTATTTT
J gene: TRBJ2-3
D gene: -
clone size: once
V gene: TRBV24-1

CDR3 protein: CASSFGMTPEAFF
CDR3 DNA: TGTGCCAGCAGCTTTGGTATGACACCTGAAGCTTTCTTT
J gene: TRBJ1-1
D gene: -
clone size: -
V gene: TRBV7-8

CDR3 protein: CASPPPSNWDTQYF
CDR3 DNA: TGTGCCAGCCCACCACCCTCCAACTGGGATACGCAGTATTTT
J gene: TRBJ2-3
D gene: -
clone size: -
V gene: TRBV18

CDR3 protein: CASSQEYGYTF
CDR3 DNA: TGTGCCAGCAGCCAGGAGTATGGCTACACCTTC
J gene: TRBJ1-2
D gene: -
clone size: -
V gene: TRBV4-2

CDR3 protein: CSVEDGQSGTQYF
CDR3 DNA: TGCAGCGTTGAAGATGGCCAGTCCGGGACCCAGTACTTC
J gene: TRBJ2-5
D gene: -
clone size: few
V gene: TRBV29-1

CDR3 protein: CASRIGTGFNEQYF
CDR3 DNA: TGTGCCAGCAGGATCGGGACAGGGTTCAATGAGCAGTACTTC
J gene: TRBJ2-5
D gene: TRBD1
clone size: -
V gene: TRBV6-5

CDR3 protein: CSARIVGARISYEQYF
CDR3 DNA: TGCAGTGCTAGAATAGTTGGGGCCAGGATCTCCTACGAGCAGTACTTC
J gene: TRBJ2-7
D gene: -
clone size: few
V gene: TRBV20-1

CDR3 protein: CSVAYPRRAGENEQFF
CDR3 DNA: TGCAGCGTTGCTTACCCTAGACGAGCGGGAGAAAATGAGCAGTTCTTC
J gene: TRBJ2-1
D gene: TRBD2
clone size: -
V gene: TRBV29-1

CDR3 protein: CASSKGARFTDTQYF
CDR3 DNA: TGTGCCAGCAGCAAAGGCGCACGCTTCACAGATACGCAGTATTTT
J gene: TRBJ2-3
D gene: -
clone size: -
V gene: TRBV5-5